The clone carrying this T cell receptor beta chain has a count of ten or more. V shed 5 bases, J shed 2 bases, and the junction held 5 bases outside the gene matches. Germline V CDR1 and CDR2: SGHTA, FQGNSA. The CDR3 spans 15 residues. This entry belongs to a study of early T cells in non-severe SARS-CoV-2 infection. Via MiXCR, TCRdb re-called the 5' RACE reads, giving one row per CDR3 protein. The sample carries some 60,000 distinct CDR3 sequences, around 9.3% recorded once. The chain carries TRBV7-2 and TRBJ2-2, with 7 bases aligning to TRBD2. The sequenced material came from whole blood. This receptor was identified in an adult who was a healthcare worker with PCR-confirmed SARS-CoV-2 infection or an uninfected control (not recorded which). This CDR3 reads CASSERTRNTGELFF. The CDR3 DNA follows: TGTGCCAGCAGCGAAAGGACTAGAAACACCGGGGAGCTGTTTTTT.